Following are 7 T cell receptor beta chains from one sample sequenced in a study of cytomegalovirus exposure and HLA in healthy donors. The PCR contained 60 Vbeta and 13 Jbeta primers. Method: immunoSEQ multiplex PCR; TCRdb's copy keeps in-frame clones and lacks some. Of about 130,000 clones in the sample, 76% were seen once. Sequencing was carried out using PBMCs. Receptors were obtained from a man aged 40-49 years in good health and CMV-seronegative.

The rearrangement links TRBV30 to TRBJ1-2; TRBD1 matches 9 bases. The V and J ends lost 4 bases and 4 bases, in that order; junction bases with no gene match: 4. This CDR3 spans 13 amino acids. Germline V gene data show CDR1 as GTSNPN and CDR2 as SVGIG (reference sequence). This chain's CDR3 is CAWNRGLAYGYTF. CDR3 nucleotide sequence: TGTGCCTGGAACAGGGGGCTAGCCTATGGCTACACCTTC.

This clone was seen a few times. This rearrangement joins TRBV9 to TRBJ2-1; 8 nucleotides agree with TRBD2. The ends lost 4 bases at V and 8 bases at J; junction bases unmatched: 11. This CDR3 region has 15 residues. Per the germline V gene, CDR1 is SGDLS and CDR2 is YYNGEE. DNA of the CDR3: TGTGCCAGCAGCCCAGAGGGGACTAGGTTTGATGAGCAGTTCTTC. Translating gives CASSPEGTRFDEQFF.

This rearrangement joins TRBV7-2 to TRBJ2-7; 7 bases are a match to TRBD1. This CDR3 contains 15 residues. Germline V gives CDR1 SGHTA, CDR2 FQGNSA. V trimming: 4 bases; J trimming: 3 bases; junction bases outside the gene matches: 9. The CDR3 protein is CASSSEPGQSYEQYF. CDR3 DNA sequence: TGTGCCAGCAGCTCAGAACCGGGACAGAGCTACGAGCAGTACTTC.

The rearrangement links TRBV13 to TRBJ2-3; D is ambiguous. Germline CDR1 and CDR2: PRHDT and FYEKMQ (reference sequence). Trimming shortened V by 4 bases and J by 1 base, and 6 bases separated the two germline ends. This CDR3 contains 13 residues. The CDR3 nucleotides are TGTGCCAGCAGCTCCCCGGGCACAGATACGCAGTATTTT. It specifies CASSSPGTDTQYF.

This clone turned up a few times. The chain is built from TRBV15 and TRBJ1-1; possible D gene TRBD1, 6 bases. This CDR3 has 15 residues. Germline CDR1 and CDR2: LNHNV and YYDKDF (reference sequence). The V end lost 2 bases, the J end lost 2 bases, and 12 bases lay between the germline ends. The CDR3 nucleotides read TGTGCCACCAGCAGACCATCGGACAGCAACACTGAAGCTTTCTTT. Encoded protein: CATSRPSDSNTEAFF.

The rearrangement uses TRBV27 and TRBJ2-5; 8 nucleotides agree with TRBD1. The CDR3 covers 15 residues. V was pared by 8 bases and J by 4 bases, with 12 bases of the junction left unmatched. The V gene's germline CDR1 is MNHEY and CDR2 SMNVEV (reference sequence). CDR3 loop: CASWRTGSSGETQYF. CDR3 nucleotide sequence: TGTGCCAGCTGGAGGACAGGGTCGAGCGGAGAGACCCAGTACTTC.

This clone was observed a handful of times. This sequence joins TRBV7-9 and TRBJ2-7, with 8 bases fitting TRBD1. The germline CDR1 and CDR2 sequences are SEHNR and FQNEAQ (reference sequence). This CDR3 contains 13 residues. Trimming at V came to 5 bases and at J to 2 bases, leaving 2 bases not matched to a gene. The CDR3 nucleotides are TGTGCCAGCAGCCCGGACAGGGCCTACGAGCAGTACTTC. This translates into CASSPDRAYEQYF.